Listed below are T cell receptor beta chains from one sample, sequenced in a study of radiation and T cells in renal cell carcinoma. Profiling relied on immunoSEQ multiplex PCR, and the TCRdb table lists in-frame clones only, not all of them. The data hold about 130,000 clones, with roughly 88% observed a single time. The sample here was blood, taken from a patient whose treatment included radiotherapy and nephrectomy. These receptors originate from a woman aged 45-65 years with renal cell carcinoma. Each CDR3 is given with its conserved first and last residue. A D gene is named only where the DNA matches it firmly. Clone size, where shown, is once, few, many, or a class for clones that have expanded.

clone_size: NA; v_call: TRBV10-1; j_call: TRBJ2-3; d_call: NA; cdr3_length: 14; cdr3_nt: TGCGCCAGCGCCCCAGGGGATCCCACAGATACGCAGTATTTT; cdr3_aa: CASAPGDPTDTQYF
clone_size: NA; v_call: TRBV6-5; j_call: TRBJ1-3; d_call: NA; cdr3_length: 15; cdr3_nt: TGTGCCAGCAAAAGCCAGGGAGAACCTAGAAACACCATATATTTT; cdr3_aa: CASKSQGEPRNTIYF
clone_size: NA; v_call: TRBV6-1; j_call: TRBJ1-5; d_call: NA; cdr3_length: 14; cdr3_nt: TGTGCCAGCAGTGATGTCGGGTCAATTGATCCCCAGCATTTT; cdr3_aa: CASSDVGSIDPQHF
clone_size: NA; v_call: TRBV7-6; j_call: TRBJ2-5; d_call: NA; cdr3_length: 14; cdr3_nt: TGTGCCAGCAGCTCCGGACCGATCCAAGAGACCCAGTACTTC; cdr3_aa: CASSSGPIQETQYF
clone_size: NA; v_call: TRBV5-4; j_call: TRBJ1-4; d_call: NA; cdr3_length: 17; cdr3_nt: TGTGCCAGCAGCTTGGACGGGCTTGTGGGGGTTCGGGAAAAACTGTTTTTT; cdr3_aa: CASSLDGLVGVREKLFF
clone_size: NA; v_call: TRBV27; j_call: TRBJ2-3; d_call: NA; cdr3_length: 15; cdr3_nt: TGTGCCAGCAGGGGAGCGGGGGACAGATCAGATACGCAGTATTTT; cdr3_aa: CASRGAGDRSDTQYF
clone_size: NA; v_call: TRBV7-9; j_call: TRBJ1-1; d_call: NA; cdr3_length: 14; cdr3_nt: TGTGCCAGCAGCACTGATTATCAGGGGAAAGAAGCTTTCTTT; cdr3_aa: CASSTDYQGKEAFF
clone_size: NA; v_call: TRBV2; j_call: TRBJ2-6; d_call: NA; cdr3_length: 18; cdr3_nt: TGTGCCAGCAGTGATAGGGGACCAGGGTTCACTGGGGCCAACGTCCTGACTTTC; cdr3_aa: CASSDRGPGFTGANVLTF
clone_size: once; v_call: TRBV9; j_call: TRBJ2-1; d_call: TRBD1; cdr3_length: 16; cdr3_nt: TGTGCCAGCAGTGCCAAGGGGGCGCGATCCTACAATGAGCAGTTCTTC; cdr3_aa: CASSAKGARSYNEQFF
clone_size: NA; v_call: TRBV5-1; j_call: TRBJ1-3; d_call: NA; cdr3_length: 14; cdr3_nt: TGCGCCAGCAGCTTGATGGATCCTGGAAACACCATATATTTT; cdr3_aa: CASSLMDPGNTIYF
clone_size: few; v_call: TRBV25-1; j_call: TRBJ1-1; d_call: NA; cdr3_length: 15; cdr3_nt: TGTGCCAGCAGTGAACCAGGACAGCAGAACACTGAAGCTTTCTTT; cdr3_aa: CASSEPGQQNTEAFF
clone_size: NA; v_call: TRBV6-5; j_call: TRBJ2-7; d_call: NA; cdr3_length: 15; cdr3_nt: TGTGCCAGCAGTTACTCGACCGCTACCGCCTACGAGCAGTACTTC; cdr3_aa: CASSYSTATAYEQYF
clone_size: NA; v_call: TRBV19; j_call: TRBJ1-1; d_call: NA; cdr3_length: 11; cdr3_nt: TGTGCCAGTATACGAGACGGTGAAGCTTTCTTT; cdr3_aa: CASIRDGEAFF
clone_size: NA; v_call: TRBV19; j_call: TRBJ1-1; d_call: NA; cdr3_length: 18; cdr3_nt: TGTGCCAGTAGTCTCGTCGCCCTCGGCGGGGGCAGGCACACTGAAGCTTTCTTT; cdr3_aa: CASSLVALGGGRHTEAFF
clone_size: NA; v_call: TRBV5-1; j_call: TRBJ1-2; d_call: NA; cdr3_length: 14; cdr3_nt: TGCGCCAGCAGCTTGTCGGGGGGGAACTATGGCTACACCTTC; cdr3_aa: CASSLSGGNYGYTF
clone_size: NA; v_call: TRBV7-9; j_call: TRBJ2-2; d_call: TRBD1; cdr3_length: 15; cdr3_nt: TGTGCCGAGGGACAGACACTCGCGAACACCGGGGAGCTGTTTTTT; cdr3_aa: CAEGQTLANTGELFF
clone_size: NA; v_call: TRBV6-5; j_call: TRBJ2-5; d_call: NA; cdr3_length: 14; cdr3_nt: TGTGCCAGCAGTTACTCCGGGTTCCAAGAGACCCAGTACTTC; cdr3_aa: CASSYSGFQETQYF
clone_size: once; v_call: TRBV2; j_call: TRBJ2-2; d_call: NA; cdr3_length: 13; cdr3_nt: TGTGCCAGCAGTGAACTTGTTCCCGGGGAGCTGTTTTTT; cdr3_aa: CASSELVPGELFF
clone_size: NA; v_call: TRBV10-1; j_call: TRBJ1-3; d_call: NA; cdr3_length: 17; cdr3_nt: TGCGCCAGCAGTGAACACAGGGTAAACCACTCTGGAAACACCATATATTTT; cdr3_aa: CASSEHRVNHSGNTIYF
clone_size: NA; v_call: TRBV6-5; j_call: TRBJ1-1; d_call: TRBD1; cdr3_length: 15; cdr3_nt: TGTGCCAGCAGTTACCTAACAGGGGAAAACACTGAAGCTTTCTTT; cdr3_aa: CASSYLTGENTEAFF
clone_size: NA; v_call: TRBV5-1; j_call: TRBJ2-1; d_call: TRBD2; cdr3_length: 16; cdr3_nt: TGCGCCAGCAGCCATCGACTAGCGGGGGGGACCAATGAGCAGTTCTTC; cdr3_aa: CASSHRLAGGTNEQFF
clone_size: NA; v_call: TRBV29-1; j_call: TRBJ1-1; d_call: TRBD1; cdr3_length: 13; cdr3_nt: TGCAGCGCCCGGGACAGACCTAACACTGAAGCTTTCTTT; cdr3_aa: CSARDRPNTEAFF
clone_size: NA; v_call: TRBV6-1; j_call: TRBJ2-7; d_call: NA; cdr3_length: 13; cdr3_nt: TGTGCCAGCAGTTTACAACTCAGAGCCGAGCAGTACTTC; cdr3_aa: CASSLQLRAEQYF
clone_size: NA; v_call: TRBV5-1; j_call: TRBJ2-5; d_call: TRBD1; cdr3_length: 14; cdr3_nt: TGCGCCAGCGCGACAGGGGGCGGCGAAGAGACCCAGTACTTC; cdr3_aa: CASATGGGEETQYF
clone_size: NA; v_call: TRBV4-2; j_call: TRBJ2-3; d_call: TRBD1; cdr3_length: 14; cdr3_nt: TGTGCCAGCAGCATCCGGACAGGGCAGGATACGCAGTATTTT; cdr3_aa: CASSIRTGQDTQYF
clone_size: once; v_call: TRBV25-1; j_call: TRBJ2-5; d_call: TRBD2; cdr3_length: 14; cdr3_nt: TGTGCCAGCAGTGGCCTAGCGGGACTCGTGACCCAGTACTTC; cdr3_aa: CASSGLAGLVTQYF
clone_size: NA; v_call: TRBV11-2; j_call: TRBJ1-2; d_call: NA; cdr3_length: 15; cdr3_nt: TGTGCCAGCAGCCTACAGAGCACCCGGGGCTATGGCTACACCTTC; cdr3_aa: CASSLQSTRGYGYTF
clone_size: NA; v_call: TRBV9; j_call: TRBJ2-7; d_call: NA; cdr3_length: 15; cdr3_nt: TGTGCCAGCAGCTCGGGACAAGGGAGACCCTACGAGCAGTACTTC; cdr3_aa: CASSSGQGRPYEQYF
clone_size: few; v_call: TRBV7-2; j_call: TRBJ1-1; d_call: NA; cdr3_length: 14; cdr3_nt: TGTGCCAGCAGCCAAAAGTGGGGGAACACTGAAGCTTTCTTT; cdr3_aa: CASSQKWGNTEAFF
clone_size: NA; v_call: TRBV6-6; j_call: TRBJ1-4; d_call: NA; cdr3_length: 15; cdr3_nt: TGTGCCAGCAGTTACGGCGACAGGCAGAATGAAAAACTGTTTTTT; cdr3_aa: CASSYGDRQNEKLFF
clone_size: NA; v_call: TRBV28; j_call: TRBJ2-7; d_call: NA; cdr3_length: 13; cdr3_nt: TGTGCCAGCAGGGTCACGGGGTCCTACGAGCAGTACTTC; cdr3_aa: CASRVTGSYEQYF
clone_size: NA; v_call: TRBV4-3; j_call: TRBJ1-5; d_call: NA; cdr3_length: 15; cdr3_nt: TGCGCCAGCAGCCAAGAAATCAATACAGGTCAGCCCCAGCATTTT; cdr3_aa: CASSQEINTGQPQHF
clone_size: once; v_call: TRBV5-6; j_call: TRBJ2-5; d_call: TRBD1; cdr3_length: 15; cdr3_nt: TGTGCCAGCAGCCGGGACAGGATGGAACAAGAGACCCAGTACTTC; cdr3_aa: CASSRDRMEQETQYF
clone_size: NA; v_call: TRBV6-5; j_call: TRBJ2-2; d_call: NA; cdr3_length: 14; cdr3_nt: TGTGCCAGCAGTTTATGGGGGAACACCGGGGAGCTGTTTTTT; cdr3_aa: CASSLWGNTGELFF
clone_size: NA; v_call: TRBV6-5; j_call: TRBJ1-1; d_call: NA; cdr3_length: 14; cdr3_nt: TGTGCCAGCAGTTACTCCCAGGCGGACACTGAAGCTTTCTTT; cdr3_aa: CASSYSQADTEAFF
clone_size: NA; v_call: TRBV7-2; j_call: TRBJ1-4; d_call: TRBD1; cdr3_length: 15; cdr3_nt: TGTGCCAGCAGCTTCACAGGGGAAGAGAATGAAAAACTGTTTTTT; cdr3_aa: CASSFTGEENEKLFF
clone_size: NA; v_call: TRBV14; j_call: TRBJ2-7; d_call: NA; cdr3_length: 13; cdr3_nt: TGTGCCAGCAATAGGGCCCCTCGGAACGAGCAGTACTTC; cdr3_aa: CASNRAPRNEQYF
clone_size: NA; v_call: TRBV5-5; j_call: TRBJ1-5; d_call: TRBD1; cdr3_length: 16; cdr3_nt: TGTGCCAGCAGCGGAACCCGGGACAGGGGATCTCAGCCCCAGCATTTT; cdr3_aa: CASSGTRDRGSQPQHF
clone_size: NA; v_call: TRBV6-4; j_call: TRBJ1-4; d_call: TRBD1; cdr3_length: 13; cdr3_nt: TGTGCCAGCAGCCCCGACAGGGGGGAAAAACTGTTTTTT; cdr3_aa: CASSPDRGEKLFF
clone_size: NA; v_call: TRBV5-1; j_call: TRBJ1-2; d_call: NA; cdr3_length: 15; cdr3_nt: TGCGCCAGCAGCTTGGACCCAGGGACAAACTATGGCTACACCTTC; cdr3_aa: CASSLDPGTNYGYTF
clone_size: NA; v_call: TRBV25-1; j_call: TRBJ1-6; d_call: NA; cdr3_length: 16; cdr3_nt: TGTGCCAGCAGTGGGGGGCCCCTGTGGGGGAACTCACCCCTCCACTTT; cdr3_aa: CASSGGPLWGNSPLHF
clone_size: NA; v_call: TRBV13; j_call: TRBJ1-5; d_call: TRBD1; cdr3_length: 17; cdr3_nt: TGTGCCAGCAGCATACGGACAGGGACAGAAGGCAATCAGCCCCAGCATTTT; cdr3_aa: CASSIRTGTEGNQPQHF
clone_size: NA; v_call: TRBV19; j_call: TRBJ1-2; d_call: TRBD1; cdr3_length: 13; cdr3_nt: TGTGCCACCGCGGGACAGGGGGAGTATGGCTACACCTTC; cdr3_aa: CATAGQGEYGYTF
clone_size: NA; v_call: TRBV15; j_call: TRBJ2-7; d_call: NA; cdr3_length: 16; cdr3_nt: TGTGCCACCAGCCAACATCCGCCTAGCCAACCCTACGAGCAGTACTTC; cdr3_aa: CATSQHPPSQPYEQYF
clone_size: NA; v_call: TRBV9; j_call: TRBJ2-1; d_call: TRBD2; cdr3_length: 17; cdr3_nt: TGTGCCAGCAGCGTAGGCAGAGTAGCGGGGGCCCACAATGAGCAGTTCTTC; cdr3_aa: CASSVGRVAGAHNEQFF
clone_size: NA; v_call: TRBV9; j_call: TRBJ1-3; d_call: NA; cdr3_length: 15; cdr3_nt: TGTGCCAGCAGCGTAGGCGGCAGCTCTGGAAACACCATATATTTT; cdr3_aa: CASSVGGSSGNTIYF
clone_size: NA; v_call: TRBV10-3; j_call: TRBJ2-1; d_call: TRBD2; cdr3_length: 15; cdr3_nt: TGTGCCATCAGTGAGGGACTAGCGGACTACAATGAGCAGTTCTTC; cdr3_aa: CAISEGLADYNEQFF
clone_size: NA; v_call: TRBV4-2; j_call: TRBJ1-2; d_call: TRBD1; cdr3_length: 16; cdr3_nt: TGTGCCAGCAGCCAAGATCGGGGGACAGGGCTTGCTGGCTACACCTTC; cdr3_aa: CASSQDRGTGLAGYTF
clone_size: NA; v_call: TRBV6-5; j_call: TRBJ1-5; d_call: NA; cdr3_length: 15; cdr3_nt: TGTGCCAGCAGTAGGGGGACGGTGGGTAATCAGCCCCAGCATTTT; cdr3_aa: CASSRGTVGNQPQHF
clone_size: NA; v_call: TRBV7-8; j_call: TRBJ1-2; d_call: NA; cdr3_length: 12; cdr3_nt: TGTGCCAGCAGCTTTGGCACATATGGCTACACCTTC; cdr3_aa: CASSFGTYGYTF
clone_size: NA; v_call: TRBV6-1; j_call: TRBJ1-2; d_call: NA; cdr3_length: 12; cdr3_nt: TGTGCCAGCAGTACAACAGCCTATGGCTACACCTTC; cdr3_aa: CASSTTAYGYTF
clone_size: NA; v_call: TRBV5-6; j_call: TRBJ1-6; d_call: NA; cdr3_length: 15; cdr3_nt: TGTGCCAGCAGCTTGTACAAGGGGGTGAATTCACCCCTCCACTTT; cdr3_aa: CASSLYKGVNSPLHF
clone_size: NA; v_call: TRBV19; j_call: TRBJ2-7; d_call: NA; cdr3_length: 14; cdr3_nt: TGTGCCAGTAGTTCCCAGGGAAGTTCCTACGAGCAGTACTTC; cdr3_aa: CASSSQGSSYEQYF
clone_size: once; v_call: TRBV6-1; j_call: TRBJ1-2; d_call: TRBD1; cdr3_length: 14; cdr3_nt: TGTGCCAGCAGCAGGGACAGGCTCGTCTATGGCTACACCTTC; cdr3_aa: CASSRDRLVYGYTF
clone_size: NA; v_call: TRBV19; j_call: TRBJ1-4; d_call: NA; cdr3_length: 13; cdr3_nt: TGTGCCAGTAGTATTGCCAGATTCGAAAAACTGTTTTTT; cdr3_aa: CASSIARFEKLFF
clone_size: NA; v_call: TRBV7-5; j_call: TRBJ2-2; d_call: NA; cdr3_length: 17; cdr3_nt: TGTGCCTATTTTTACTTTCCGGGACATTGGAACACCGGGGAGCTGTTTTTT; cdr3_aa: CAYFYFPGHWNTGELFF
clone_size: NA; v_call: TRBV7-3; j_call: TRBJ2-7; d_call: NA; cdr3_length: 12; cdr3_nt: TGTGCCAGCAGCTCCGATAACTACGAGCAGTACTTC; cdr3_aa: CASSSDNYEQYF
clone_size: NA; v_call: TRBV7-2; j_call: TRBJ2-7; d_call: NA; cdr3_length: 13; cdr3_nt: TGTGCCAGCAGCTTAAACCCCTCCCGGGAGCAGTACTTC; cdr3_aa: CASSLNPSREQYF